The following is a T cell receptor beta chain sequence with its context. Its matching antigen is unknown. The data are from a study of T cell responses to AZD1222 COVID-19 vaccine. Background on the study: Pooled in the analysis were second doses at about 4 or about 12 weeks.

Germline CDR1 is SGHTA and CDR2 is FQGNSA. With V trimmed by 6 bases and J by 9 bases, 8 bases remained unmatched. CDR3 length: 13 residues. Study-level results: Donor demographics were predominantly white British with a female majority; clonal diversity may be underestimated. Across spike, vaccine-associated CD4 TCRs were found, dominant at 160-218 and 743-854.

Repertoires were generated with immunoSEQ multiplex PCR, while TCRdb's copy carries only in-frame clones and drops some. The table has about 110,000 clones, more than 85% seen once. This TCR was recovered from an adult in good health. The source was peripheral blood, collected on day 0 of AZD1222 vaccination. J is TRBJ2-1 and V is TRBV7-2; TRBD1 aligns across 7 bases. The chain's CDR3 is CASSQTGVSEQFF. CDR3 sequence (DNA): TGTGCCAGCAGTCAAACAGGGGTTAGTGAGCAGTTCTTC.